This note documents a single TCR beta chain sequence. This sample is drawn from a study of blood T cell repertoires in COVID-19. Study overall: Researchers got acute and convalescent COVID-19 samples from the United States, Italy and Spain. T cells, B-cell-depleted T cells, or PBMCs supplied cDNA or gDNA.

In the source study's methods: From reference gene primer amplification, estimates of nucleated cell counts were derived. This table comes from immunoSEQ multiplex PCR, and its TCRdb copy is limited to in-frame clones, with some not included. V and J calls and clone size are copied from that table; D and trimming were computed from the DNA. Here the sample spans about half a million clones, 70% to 90% being singletons. The receptor comes from a human donor in a cohort sampled during active COVID-19. The sequenced material came from peripheral blood.

This CDR3 reads CASRHPGGTNEKLFF. CDR3 DNA: TGTGCCAGCCGCCACCCAGGGGGTACTAATGAAAAACTGTTTTTT. The V and J genes are TRBV2 and TRBJ1-4; 7 bases agree with TRBD1. CDR1 is SNHLY and CDR2 is FYNNEI in the germline V gene. The CDR3 runs to 15 residues. V was clipped by 8 bases and J by 2 bases; unmatched bases: 8.